These 24 T cell receptor beta chains share one sample of origin, sequenced in a study of blood T cells in healthy people across ages. PCR was performed a second time for about 7 to 12 cycles using a sample-barcoded 5' primer and a J-beta primer mix. A single record per CDR3 protein comes from TCRdb applying MiXCR to the 5' RACE reads. The data contain approximately 790,000 distinct CDR3 sequences, approximately 65% of them singletons. The material sequenced was blood. The source of these receptors is a man aged 25-40 years in good health.

The chain recombines TRBV4-2 with TRBJ2-1; D call uncertain. Germline values: CDR1 LGHNA, CDR2 YNFKEQ. The CDR3 totals 15 residues. V shed 0 bases and J shed 5 bases, with 11 bases lying between them. The chain's CDR3 is CASSQDKVADNEQFF. The CDR3 DNA reads TGTGCCAGCAGCCAAGATAAGGTGGCCGACAATGAGCAGTTCTTC.

This clonotype turned up a few times. The chain couples TRBV7-8 to TRBJ2-7, with unresolved D. In germline, CDR1 is SGHVS, CDR2 FQNEAQ. CDR3 size: 14 residues. V was clipped by 5 bases and J by 2 bases, with 13 bases between them. The CDR3 nucleotides read TGTGCCAGCAGCGTTTTGGGGATCGCCTACGAGCAGTACTTC. It translates to CASSVLGIAYEQYF.

This chain joins TRBV7-8 and TRBJ2-7, with unresolved D. Trimming removed 5 bases at V and 4 bases at J, with 15 bases between. Germline CDR1 SGHVS, CDR2 FQNEAQ. The CDR3 consists of 14 residues. In DNA form, the CDR3 reads TGTGCCAGCAGCGCCATGACCTTAACATACGAGCAGTACTTC. This gives the protein CASSAMTLTYEQYF. Using reference TRBV7-8 and TRBJ2-7 for the parts outside the CDR3, the full variable domain is GAGVSQSPRYKVAKRGQDVALRCDPISGHVSLFWYQQALGQGPEFLTYFQNEAQLDKSGLPSDRFFAERPEGSVSTLKIQRTQQEDSAVYLCASSAMTLTYEQYFGPGTRLTVT.

This sequence joins TRBV29-1 and TRBJ2-5, with 9 bases fitting TRBD1. Germline CDR1 is SQVTM and CDR2 is ANQGSEA. The CDR3 sequence is 14 residues long. The J segment lost 5 bases and the V segment lost 6 bases, leaving 10 bases of the junction unmatched. CDR3: CSVEGQGRRETQYF. The CDR3 region has the DNA TGCAGCGTCGAGGGACAGGGAAGAAGGGAGACCCAGTACTTC.

Written as DNA, the CDR3 is TGTGCCAGCAGTGCCCCACAGGGGATCTATGGCTACACCTTC. Protein sequence: CASSAPQGIYGYTF. The genes are TRBV6-1 and TRBJ1-2; 7 nucleotides align to TRBD1. The V and J ends lost 4 bases and 4 bases, in that order; junction bases with no gene match: 6. In germline, CDR1 is MNHNS, CDR2 SASEGT. The CDR3 covers 14 residues.

The chain has TRBV5-1 and TRBJ2-1; D remains ambiguous. V was shortened by 3 bases and J by 3 bases, with 19 bases between the two germline ends. This CDR3 comprises 17 residues. Germline V lookup: CDR1 SGHRS, CDR2 YFSETQ. CDR3 nucleotides: TGCGCCAGCAGCTCAAAGAATTCTTCCGCCTACTACAATGAGCAGTTCTTC. Translated: CASSSKNSSAYYNEQFF.

The J gene is TRBJ2-1, the V gene TRBV7-2; 7 bases are a match to TRBD2. J gave up 7 bases and V 2 bases, and 14 bases lay outside the gene matches. Germline CDR1 is SGHTA and CDR2 is FQGNSA. This CDR3 spans 17 amino acids. CDR3 DNA: TGTGCCAGCAGCTTAACCCGACTAGCCCAGGCGGGGAATGAGCAGTTCTTC. Its protein product is CASSLTRLAQAGNEQFF.

The V call is TRBV29-1, the J call TRBJ2-7; weak D call: TRBD1 (6 bases). Germline CDR1 reads SQVTM; CDR2 reads ANQGSEA. Trimming cost V 7 bases and J 0 bases, with 16 bases left between them. This CDR3 comprises 14 residues. CDR3 DNA sequence: TGCAGCGCGGTGGTGGTGGACAGCTCCTACGAGCAGTACTTC. Translating gives CSAVVVDSSYEQYF.

This chain uses TRBV4-3 with TRBJ2-4; D remains ambiguous. Gene TRBJ2-7 matches the end of the DNA better, so the J call may be wrong. Germline CDR1 LGHNA, CDR2 YSLEER. The CDR3 spans 14 residues. The CDR3 region is CASSQDKAGYEQYF. The DNA for the CDR3 is TGCGCCAGCAGCCAAGATAAGGCAGGTTACGAGCAGTACTTC.

The chain combines TRBV6-5 with TRBJ2-7, with no clear D. Germline V gene sequence: CDR1 MNHEY, CDR2 SVGAGI. The V end was cut by 10 bases, the J end by 1 base, with 17 bases between. The CDR3 spans 14 residues. The CDR3, as DNA: TGTGCCACCAACGGTCGGCCCAAGTCCTACGAGCAGTACTTC. Protein sequence: CATNGRPKSYEQYF.

This clonotype was found a few times. The V and J genes are TRBV28 and TRBJ2-7; D remains ambiguous. V was trimmed by 3 bases and J by 3 bases, leaving 3 bases between them. The germline gives CDR1 MDHEN, CDR2 SYDVKM. The CDR3 is made up of 11 amino acids. The CDR3 DNA follows: TGTGCCAGCAGTTTTTTCTACGAGCAGTACTTC. This encodes CASSFFYEQYF.

The V call is TRBV29-1, the J call TRBJ1-2; weak D call: TRBD1 (6 bases). CDR3 size: 11 residues. The germline V and J ends were trimmed by 6 bases and 3 bases, with 8 bases remaining between them. The germline gives CDR1 SQVTM, CDR2 ANQGSEA. CDR3: CSVQGDYGYTF. CDR3 in DNA: TGCAGCGTACAGGGTGACTATGGCTACACCTTC.

This sequence joins TRBV4-3 and TRBJ1-4; TRBD1 matches 9 bases. The V gene end was trimmed by 4 bases and the J gene end by 7 bases; junction bases not matched to a gene: 7. From germline, CDR1 is LGHNA and CDR2 YSLEER. The CDR3 extends over 15 amino acids. The CDR3 DNA sequence: TGCGCCAGCAGCCGGACAGGGGATGAGGGTGAAAAACTGTTTTTT. It encodes CASSRTGDEGEKLFF.

The chain combines TRBV7-2 with TRBJ2-7; unclear D gene. Trimming took 1 base from V and 6 from J, leaving 10 bases between them. This CDR3 region has 13 residues. Germline CDR1 SGHTA, CDR2 FQGNSA. The CDR3 DNA reads TGTGCCAGCAGCTTAGAATCAGCAATCGAGCAGTACTTC. As protein: CASSLESAIEQYF.

The genes are TRBV7-8 and TRBJ2-1; 12 bases match TRBD2. The CDR3 is made up of 17 amino acids. Germline V gene lookup returns CDR1 SGHVS and CDR2 FQNEAQ. V was pared by 5 bases and J by 9 bases, with 14 bases of the junction left unmatched. The CDR3 here is CASSRRTRLAGEVEQFF. CDR3 DNA sequence: TGTGCCAGCAGCCGGAGGACAAGACTAGCGGGGGAAGTTGAGCAGTTCTTC.

This chain links TRBV12-3 or TRBV12-4 with TRBJ2-7; no clear D gene. V was pared by 5 bases and J by 5 bases, with 13 bases between. The CDR3 extends over 13 amino acids. CDR3 coding DNA: TGTGCCAGCAGTCCCACAACACGACACGAGCAGTACTTC. This gives the protein CASSPTTRHEQYF.

The gene calls are TRBV4-3 and TRBJ2-1; possible D gene TRBD1, 5 bases. Germline CDR1 reads LGHNA; CDR2 reads YSLEER. The V end was cut by 0 bases, the J end by 7 bases, with 13 bases between. The CDR3 is made up of 15 amino acids. CDR3 in DNA: TGCGCCAGCAGCCAAGATGTAGAGCCAGGGAATGAGCAGTTCTTC. Protein sequence: CASSQDVEPGNEQFF.

The rearrangement uses TRBV28 and TRBJ2-4, with TRBD2 identical over 14 bases. Matching the DNA end better, TRBJ2-7 makes the J call doubtful. Germline V gives CDR1 MDHEN, CDR2 SYDVKM. The CDR3 runs to 20 residues. The CDR3 DNA reads as TGTGCCAGCAGTCTCAGACTAGCGGGGGGGTCCACGGCCGGTCTCTACGAGCAGTACTTC. This sequence encodes CASSLRLAGGSTAGLYEQYF.

Of note for this clonotype: At one end, the junction sequence differs from germline, possibly due to a read error. This chain uses TRBV13 with TRBJ1-2, with a tentative D call TRBD1 (5 bases). The CDR3 has 14 residues. Germline CDR1 reads PRHDT; CDR2 reads FYEKMQ (reference sequence). The DNA of the CDR3 is TGTGCCAGCAGCTTTGGGGGAGCTAACTATGGCTACGCCTTC. Translation gives CASSFGGANYGYAF.

The sample holds one count of this clonotype. The rearrangement uses TRBV6-1 and TRBJ2-2; D is uncertain. Trimming took off 6 bases at V and 2 bases at J, with 10 bases between the two ends. The CDR3 extends over 14 amino acids. CDR1 MNHNS and CDR2 SASEGT come from the germline V gene. The CDR3 loop reads CASSPEYNTGELFF. The CDR3 nucleotides read TGTGCCAGCAGCCCAGAGTACAACACCGGGGAGCTGTTTTTT.

The rearrangement links TRBV5-1 to TRBJ1-2, with a possible D match to TRBD1 (6 bases). CDR1 and CDR2 (germline): SGHRS, YFSETQ. This CDR3 comprises 16 residues. V lost 4 bases and J 5 bases, leaving 21 bases between the germline ends. CDR3 region: CASSDPSTGAAYGYTF. The DNA for the CDR3 is TGCGCCAGCAGCGACCCCTCGACAGGAGCCGCTTATGGCTACACCTTC. The full variable domain, with the rest looked up from reference TRBV5-1 and TRBJ1-2, is KAGVTQTPRYLIKTRGQQVTLSCSPISGHRSVSWYQQTPGQGLQFLFEYFSETQRNKGNFPGRFSGRQFSNSRSEMNVSTLELGDSALYLCASSDPSTGAAYGYTFGSGTRLTVV.

This chain joins TRBV7-9 and TRBJ2-5; possibly TRBD1 or TRBD2 for D (5 bases each). With the DNA end fitting TRBJ2-7 better, the J assignment may be wrong. The CDR3 contains 14 residues. Germline V gene lookup returns CDR1 SEHNR and CDR2 FQNEAQ (reference sequence). CDR3 sequence reads: CASSFGSGTDEQYF. The CDR3 DNA follows: TGTGCCAGCAGCTTTGGGTCAGGGACCGACGAGCAGTACTTC.

The rearrangement uses TRBV9 and TRBJ2-1; TRBD2 is a possible D gene (5 bases). The germline CDR1 and CDR2 sequences are SGDLS and YYNGEE. The V end was cut by 6 bases, the J end by 0 bases, with 13 bases between. The CDR3 length is 15 residues. The CDR3 nucleotides are TGTGCCAGCACCCCTGAAGGGAGCTCCTACAATGAGCAGTTCTTC. This sequence encodes CASTPEGSSYNEQFF.

The chain combines TRBV28 with TRBJ2-1, with 11 bases matching TRBD2. Germline V gives CDR1 MDHEN, CDR2 SYDVKM. The CDR3 length is 15 residues. The trim removed 1 base at V and 7 bases at J, leaving 3 bases unmatched. CDR3 coding DNA: TGTGCCAGCAGTTTATACAGACTAGCGGGGAATGAGCAGTTCTTC. This gives the protein CASSLYRLAGNEQFF.